This T cell receptor beta chain was observed in a study of shared clonotypes between healthy human individuals. On the study more broadly: Used for every donor were three CD4 naive, three CD4 memory, two CD8 naive and one CD8 memory plate.

Germline CDR1 is MGHRA and CDR2 is YSYEKL. The V and J ends lost 0 bases and 6 bases respectively, with 12 bases between them. This CDR3 comprises 14 residues. Study-level results: A handful of donors had around 5% of their naive CD4 clonotypes in common.

Details on this clone: Antigen specificity is unknown.

Libraries were prepared by immunoSEQ multiplex PCR; TCRdb keeps only in-frame clonotypes and omits some of them. Of fewer than 200,000 clones listed, over 80% are singletons. Donors were healthy HIV-negative adults without recent acute infections or vaccinations. Specimen: naive CD4+ T cells sorted from blood. Subset given: CD45RA+ positively selected. The chain carries TRBV4-1 and TRBJ2-7; the D call may be TRBD1 or TRBD2 (5 bases each). The sequence came from a woman aged 25 to 39 in good health. In DNA form, the CDR3 reads TGCGCCAGCAGCCAAGATAGTCGGGACGCCGAGCAGTACTTC. It yields the protein CASSQDSRDAEQYF.